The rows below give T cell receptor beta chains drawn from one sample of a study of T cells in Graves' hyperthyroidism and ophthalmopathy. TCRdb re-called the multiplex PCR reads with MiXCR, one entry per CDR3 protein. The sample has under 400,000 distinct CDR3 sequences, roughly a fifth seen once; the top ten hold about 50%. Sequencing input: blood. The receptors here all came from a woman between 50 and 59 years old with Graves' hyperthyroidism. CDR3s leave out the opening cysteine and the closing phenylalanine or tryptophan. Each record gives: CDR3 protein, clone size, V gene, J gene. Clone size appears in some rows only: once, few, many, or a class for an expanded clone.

CDR3: ASRPQRVLTEAF
size: many
V: TRBV28
J: TRBJ1-1

CDR3: ASSLAGTSGTGELF
size: -
V: TRBV5-1
J: TRBJ2-2

CDR3: ASSQGSGLTGSYNEQF
size: -
V: TRBV4-2
J: TRBJ2-1

CDR3: SVVEQNSYGYT
size: many
V: TRBV29-1
J: TRBJ1-2

CDR3: ASRGLNIQY
size: few
V: TRBV28
J: TRBJ2-4

CDR3: ASSPDRGSTDTQY
size: -
V: TRBV7-3
J: TRBJ2-3

CDR3: ASSLGGQNTGELF
size: -
V: TRBV28
J: TRBJ2-2

CDR3: ASRRTTGVEQF
size: many
V: TRBV2
J: TRBJ2-1

CDR3: ASSLEAAGGTEAF
size: many
V: TRBV7-2
J: TRBJ1-1

CDR3: ASSLIPSGNRATEAF
size: once
V: TRBV5-1
J: TRBJ1-1

CDR3: SARPSATGLPQH
size: many
V: TRBV20-1
J: TRBJ1-5

CDR3: ASSQTRTEAF
size: -
V: TRBV3-1
J: TRBJ1-1

CDR3: ASSGLSYEQY
size: -
V: TRBV27
J: TRBJ2-7

CDR3: AGSPRGTDTQY
size: -
V: TRBV18
J: TRBJ2-3

CDR3: ASSQAATGYNQPQH
size: many
V: TRBV4-1
J: TRBJ1-5

CDR3: ASSLNKGVNTEAF
size: -
V: TRBV7-9
J: TRBJ1-1

CDR3: ASSRSGTASYEQY
size: many
V: TRBV5-1
J: TRBJ2-7

CDR3: ASRESGELF
size: many
V: TRBV2
J: TRBJ2-2

CDR3: ASSHGVGRAGELF
size: many
V: TRBV3-1
J: TRBJ2-2

CDR3: ASSLGVRQGARGFPEAF
size: many
V: TRBV11-3
J: TRBJ1-1

CDR3: ASSLGGAKNIQY
size: few
V: TRBV12-3/TRBV12-4
J: TRBJ2-4

CDR3: ASSSQGTTDTQY
size: many
V: TRBV18
J: TRBJ2-3

CDR3: ASSPRQTGSSYNEQF
size: many
V: TRBV9
J: TRBJ2-1

CDR3: ASSLQALTNTIY
size: many
V: TRBV7-2
J: TRBJ1-3

CDR3: ASSPGLAGTWEQY
size: few
V: TRBV12-3/TRBV12-4
J: TRBJ2-7

CDR3: ASSLSGRGIIYEQY
size: -
V: TRBV6-2/TRBV6-3
J: TRBJ2-7

CDR3: ASSGRFLTDTQY
size: -
V: TRBV2
J: TRBJ2-3

CDR3: ATCRTGANVLT
size: -
V: TRBV2
J: TRBJ2-6

CDR3: ASSLEGGNTDTQY
size: many
V: TRBV11-2
J: TRBJ2-3

CDR3: ASSYTDTQY
size: many
V: TRBV7-9
J: TRBJ2-3

CDR3: SARKRGINTGELF
size: many
V: TRBV20-1
J: TRBJ2-2

CDR3: ASSWTGQNTEAF
size: many
V: TRBV2
J: TRBJ1-1

CDR3: ASSPHRGLGANVLT
size: -
V: TRBV19
J: TRBJ2-6

CDR3: ATTRGRDTKYNEQF
size: many
V: TRBV2
J: TRBJ2-1

CDR3: ASSYSTGGIHEKLF
size: -
V: TRBV6-5
J: TRBJ1-4

CDR3: ASSWTVQETQY
size: few
V: TRBV19
J: TRBJ2-5

CDR3: ASSVMGGEGQPQH
size: -
V: TRBV12-3/TRBV12-4
J: TRBJ1-5

CDR3: ASSWDRARDTQY
size: many
V: TRBV12-3/TRBV12-4
J: TRBJ2-3

CDR3: ASRPRDRFTDTQY
size: many
V: TRBV28
J: TRBJ2-3

CDR3: ASSYPTPGLAGYSSYEQY
size: many
V: TRBV6-5
J: TRBJ2-7

CDR3: ASSFDPGQTYEQY
size: -
V: TRBV7-3
J: TRBJ2-7

CDR3: ASRPGQGLNEQF
size: many
V: TRBV28
J: TRBJ2-1

CDR3: ASSQVEGNYGYT
size: -
V: TRBV14
J: TRBJ1-2